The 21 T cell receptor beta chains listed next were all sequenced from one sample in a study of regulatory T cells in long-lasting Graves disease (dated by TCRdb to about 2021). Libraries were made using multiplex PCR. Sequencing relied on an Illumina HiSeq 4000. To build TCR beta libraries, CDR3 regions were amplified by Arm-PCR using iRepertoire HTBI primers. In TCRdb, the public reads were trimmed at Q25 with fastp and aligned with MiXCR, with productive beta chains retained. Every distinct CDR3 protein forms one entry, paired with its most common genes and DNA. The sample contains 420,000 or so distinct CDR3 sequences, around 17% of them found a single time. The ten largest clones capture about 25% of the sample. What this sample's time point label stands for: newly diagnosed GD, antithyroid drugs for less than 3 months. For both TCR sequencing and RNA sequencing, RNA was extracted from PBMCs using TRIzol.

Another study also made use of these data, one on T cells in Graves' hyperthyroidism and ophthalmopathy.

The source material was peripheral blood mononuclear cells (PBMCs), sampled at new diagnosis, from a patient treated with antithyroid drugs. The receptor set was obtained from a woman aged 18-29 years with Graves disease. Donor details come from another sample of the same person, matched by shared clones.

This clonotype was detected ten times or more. CDR3 amino acids: CASSQTSPGSDTQYF. Written as DNA, the CDR3 is TGTGCCAGCAGCCAGACTAGCCCTGGGTCAGATACGCAGTATTTT. The genes are TRBV7-2 and TRBJ2-3, with 7 bases that match TRBD2. CDR3 length: 15 residues. Germline loops: CDR1 SGHTA, CDR2 FQGNSA. V dropped 5 bases and J dropped 4; count of bases not matched to a gene: 9.

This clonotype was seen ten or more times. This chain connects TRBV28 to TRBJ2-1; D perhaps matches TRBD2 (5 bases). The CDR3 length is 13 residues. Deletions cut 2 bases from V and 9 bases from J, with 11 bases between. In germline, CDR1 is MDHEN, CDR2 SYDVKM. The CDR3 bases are TGTGCCAGCAGTTTAACGGGATTGGGTGAGCAGTTCTTC. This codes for CASSLTGLGEQFF.

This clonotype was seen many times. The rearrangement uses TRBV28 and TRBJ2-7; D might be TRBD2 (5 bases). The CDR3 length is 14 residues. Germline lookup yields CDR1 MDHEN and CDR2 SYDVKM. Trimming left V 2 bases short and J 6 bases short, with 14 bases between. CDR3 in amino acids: CASSLGRLRGEQYF. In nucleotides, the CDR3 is TGTGCCAGCAGTTTAGGCCGACTAAGAGGCGAGCAGTACTTC.

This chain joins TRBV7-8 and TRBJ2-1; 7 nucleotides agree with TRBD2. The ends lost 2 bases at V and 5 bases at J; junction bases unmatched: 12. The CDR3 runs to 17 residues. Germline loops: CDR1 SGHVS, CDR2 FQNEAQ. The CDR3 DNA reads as TGTGCCAGCAGCTTATGGTTTGCGGGAGTAGGGAACAATGAGCAGTTCTTC. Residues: CASSLWFAGVGNNEQFF.

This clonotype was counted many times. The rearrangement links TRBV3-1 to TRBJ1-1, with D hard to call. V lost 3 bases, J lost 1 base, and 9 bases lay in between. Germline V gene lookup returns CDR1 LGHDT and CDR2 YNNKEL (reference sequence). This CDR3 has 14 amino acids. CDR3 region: CASSHHNRNTEAFF. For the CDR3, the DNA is TGTGCCAGCAGCCATCACAACAGGAACACTGAAGCTTTCTTT.

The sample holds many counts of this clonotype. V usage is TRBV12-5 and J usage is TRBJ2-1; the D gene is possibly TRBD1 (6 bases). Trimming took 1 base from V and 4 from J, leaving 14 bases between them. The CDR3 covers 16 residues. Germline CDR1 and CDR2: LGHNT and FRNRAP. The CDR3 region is CASGLGGQGSYNEQFF. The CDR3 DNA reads TGTGCTAGTGGTTTGGGTGGGCAGGGGAGTTACAATGAGCAGTTCTTC.

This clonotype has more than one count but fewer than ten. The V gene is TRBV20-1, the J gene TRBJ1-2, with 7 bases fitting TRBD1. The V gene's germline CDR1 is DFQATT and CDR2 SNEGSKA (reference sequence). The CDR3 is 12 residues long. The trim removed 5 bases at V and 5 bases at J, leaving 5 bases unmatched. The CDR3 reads CSALTGKYGYTF. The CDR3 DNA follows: TGCAGTGCTTTGACAGGGAAATATGGCTACACCTTC.

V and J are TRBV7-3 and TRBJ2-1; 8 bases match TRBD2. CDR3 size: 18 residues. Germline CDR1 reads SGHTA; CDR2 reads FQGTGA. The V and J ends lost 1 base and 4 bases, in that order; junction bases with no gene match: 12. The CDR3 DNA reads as TGTGCCAGCAGCTTAAATGGCGCTAGCGGGTATGGATACAATGAGCAGTTCTTC. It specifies CASSLNGASGYGYNEQFF.

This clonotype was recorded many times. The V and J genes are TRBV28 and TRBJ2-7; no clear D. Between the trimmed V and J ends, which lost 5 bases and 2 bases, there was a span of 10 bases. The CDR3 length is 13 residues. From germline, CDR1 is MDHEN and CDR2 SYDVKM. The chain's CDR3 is CASSMTGAYEQYF. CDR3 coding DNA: TGTGCCAGCAGTATGACTGGAGCCTACGAGCAGTACTTC.

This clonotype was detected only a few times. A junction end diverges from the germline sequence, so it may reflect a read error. The CDR3 nucleotides are TGTGCCAGCAGTTTGGTGCAGCCTAATCAGCCCCGGCATTTT. It encodes CASSLVQPNQPRHF. The chain uses TRBV12-3 or TRBV12-4 and TRBJ1-5; no definite D call. The CDR3 has 14 residues.

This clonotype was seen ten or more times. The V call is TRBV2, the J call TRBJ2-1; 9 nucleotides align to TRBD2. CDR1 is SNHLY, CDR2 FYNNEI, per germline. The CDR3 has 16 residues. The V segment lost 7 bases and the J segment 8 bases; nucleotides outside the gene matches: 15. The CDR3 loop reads CASTNRRASGMDEQFF. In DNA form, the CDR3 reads TGTGCCAGCACGAATCGACGGGCTAGCGGGATGGATGAGCAGTTCTTC.

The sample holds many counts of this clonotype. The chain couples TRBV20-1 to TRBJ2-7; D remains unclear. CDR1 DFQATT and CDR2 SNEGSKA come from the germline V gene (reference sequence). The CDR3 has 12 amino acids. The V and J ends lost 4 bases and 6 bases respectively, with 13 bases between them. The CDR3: CSATRTAAEQYF. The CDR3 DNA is TGCAGTGCTACCAGGACGGCGGCCGAGCAGTACTTC.

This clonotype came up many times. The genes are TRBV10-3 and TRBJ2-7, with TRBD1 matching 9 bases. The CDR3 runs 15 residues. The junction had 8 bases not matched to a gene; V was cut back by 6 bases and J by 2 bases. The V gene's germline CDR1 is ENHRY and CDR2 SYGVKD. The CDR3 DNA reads TGTGCCATCAGCTTTGCGACAGGGGGGACCTACGAGCAGTACTTC. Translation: CAISFATGGTYEQYF.

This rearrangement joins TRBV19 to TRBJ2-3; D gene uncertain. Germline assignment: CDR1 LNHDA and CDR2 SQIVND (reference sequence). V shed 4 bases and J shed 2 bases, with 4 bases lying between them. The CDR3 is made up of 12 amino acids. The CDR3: CASSTITDTQYF. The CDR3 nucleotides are TGTGCCAGTAGTACAATCACAGATACGCAGTATTTT.

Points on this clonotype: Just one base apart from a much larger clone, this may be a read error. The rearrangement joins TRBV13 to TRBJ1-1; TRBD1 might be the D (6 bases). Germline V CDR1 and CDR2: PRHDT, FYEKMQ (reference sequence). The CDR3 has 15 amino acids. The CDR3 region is CASSLGGGLEVEAIF. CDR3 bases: TGTGCCAGCAGCTTAGGCGGGGGGCTGGAGGTTGAAGCTATCTTT.

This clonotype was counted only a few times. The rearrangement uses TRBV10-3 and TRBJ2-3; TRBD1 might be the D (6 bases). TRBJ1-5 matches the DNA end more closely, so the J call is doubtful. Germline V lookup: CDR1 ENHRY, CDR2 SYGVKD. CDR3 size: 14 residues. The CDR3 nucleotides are TGTGCCACGGGACTAGCGGGGGCCACAGATACGCAGCATTTT. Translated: CATGLAGATDTQHF.

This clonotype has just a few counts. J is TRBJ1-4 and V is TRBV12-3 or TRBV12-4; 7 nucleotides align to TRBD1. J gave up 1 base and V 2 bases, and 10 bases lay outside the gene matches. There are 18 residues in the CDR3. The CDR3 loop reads CASSLFLGGEETNEKLFF. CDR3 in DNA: TGTGCCAGCAGTTTATTTTTAGGGGGCGAGGAAACTAATGAAAAACTGTTTTTT.

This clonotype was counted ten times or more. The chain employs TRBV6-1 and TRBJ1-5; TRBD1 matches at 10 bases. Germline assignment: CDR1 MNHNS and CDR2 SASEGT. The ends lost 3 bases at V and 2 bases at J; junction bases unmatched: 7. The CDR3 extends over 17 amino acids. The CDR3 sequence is CASSDGQGDRGNQPQHF. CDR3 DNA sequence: TGTGCCAGCAGTGACGGACAGGGGGATAGAGGCAATCAGCCCCAGCATTTT.

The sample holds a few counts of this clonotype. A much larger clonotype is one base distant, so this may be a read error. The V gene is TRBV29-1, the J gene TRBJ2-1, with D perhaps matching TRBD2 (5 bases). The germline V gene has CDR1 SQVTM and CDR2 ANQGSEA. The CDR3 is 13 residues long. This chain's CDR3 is CSAGLSSYNKQFF. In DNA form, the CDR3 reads TGCAGCGCCGGACTCAGCTCCTACAATAAGCAGTTCTTC.

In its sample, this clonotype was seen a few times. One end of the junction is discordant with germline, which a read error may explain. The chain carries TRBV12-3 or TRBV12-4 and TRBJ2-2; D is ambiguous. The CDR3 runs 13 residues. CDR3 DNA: TGTGCCGGCAGTTTGTTGCCCACCGGGGAGCTGTTTTTT. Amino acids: CAGSLLPTGELFF.

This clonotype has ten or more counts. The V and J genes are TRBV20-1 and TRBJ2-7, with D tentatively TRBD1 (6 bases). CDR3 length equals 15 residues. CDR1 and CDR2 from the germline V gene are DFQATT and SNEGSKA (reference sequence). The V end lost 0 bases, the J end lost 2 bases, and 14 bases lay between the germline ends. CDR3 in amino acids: CSARDLGQPPYEQYF. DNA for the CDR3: TGCAGTGCTAGAGATCTCGGACAGCCCCCCTACGAGCAGTACTTC.